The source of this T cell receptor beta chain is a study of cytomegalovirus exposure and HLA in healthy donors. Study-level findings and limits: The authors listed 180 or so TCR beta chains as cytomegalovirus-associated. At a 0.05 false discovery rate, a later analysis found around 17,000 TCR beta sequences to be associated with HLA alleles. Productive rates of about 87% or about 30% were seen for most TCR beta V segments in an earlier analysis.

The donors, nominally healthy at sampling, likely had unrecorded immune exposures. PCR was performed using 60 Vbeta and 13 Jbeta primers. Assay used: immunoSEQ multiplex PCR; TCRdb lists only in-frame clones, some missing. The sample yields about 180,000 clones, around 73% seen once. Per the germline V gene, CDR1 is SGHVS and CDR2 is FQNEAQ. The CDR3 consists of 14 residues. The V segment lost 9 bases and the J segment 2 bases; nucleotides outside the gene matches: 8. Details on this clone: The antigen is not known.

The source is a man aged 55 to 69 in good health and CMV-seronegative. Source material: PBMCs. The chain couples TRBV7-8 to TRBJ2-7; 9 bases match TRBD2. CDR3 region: CASGLAGSTYEQYF. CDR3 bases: TGTGCCAGTGGGCTAGCGGGATCCACCTACGAGCAGTACTTC.